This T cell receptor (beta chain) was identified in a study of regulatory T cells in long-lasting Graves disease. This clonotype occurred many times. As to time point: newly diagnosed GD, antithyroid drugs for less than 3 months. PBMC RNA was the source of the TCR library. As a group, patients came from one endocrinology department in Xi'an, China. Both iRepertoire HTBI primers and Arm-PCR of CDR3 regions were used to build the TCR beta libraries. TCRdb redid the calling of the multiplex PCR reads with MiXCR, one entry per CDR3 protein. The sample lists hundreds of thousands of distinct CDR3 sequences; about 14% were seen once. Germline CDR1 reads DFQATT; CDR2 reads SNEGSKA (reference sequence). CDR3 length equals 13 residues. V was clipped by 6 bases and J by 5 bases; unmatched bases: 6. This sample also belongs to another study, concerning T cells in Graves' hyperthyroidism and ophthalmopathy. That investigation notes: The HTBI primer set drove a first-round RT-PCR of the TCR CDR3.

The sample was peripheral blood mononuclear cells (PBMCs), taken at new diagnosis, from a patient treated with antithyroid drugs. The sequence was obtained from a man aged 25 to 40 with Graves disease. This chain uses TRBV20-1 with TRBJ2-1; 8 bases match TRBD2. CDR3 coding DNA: TGCAGTGCGGGGACTAGTAGGGACAATGAGCAGTTCTTC. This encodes CSAGTSRDNEQFF.